These T cell receptor beta chains were read from a single sample in a study of OX40 agonist ivuxolimab in advanced cancers. Clones were sequenced by immunoSEQ multiplex PCR, and TCRdb holds only the in-frame ones, with some missing. This table holds more than 60,000 clones, around 82% found once. The specimen comprised CD4+ or CD8+ T cells sorted from blood, sampled in a trial of the OX40 agonist ivuxolimab. The receptors shown here come from an adult with an advanced solid tumor such as melanoma, head and neck, liver or kidney cancer. The CDR3 runs from the conserved cysteine through the conserved F or W. D genes are given only for firm matches. Only part of the rows carry a size: once, few, many, or a class if the clone is expanded.

cdr3_aa,cdr3_nt,clone_size,j_call,d_call,v_call
CASRTPPGQGNEQYF,TGTGCCAGCAGGACCCCACCGGGACAGGGAAACGAGCAGTACTTC,.,TRBJ2-7,TRBD1,TRBV6-5
CASSEEGLGYGYTF,TGTGCCAGCAGTGAGGAGGGGCTCGGCTATGGCTACACCTTC,.,TRBJ1-2,.,TRBV6-4
CASSLVVGKDTQYF,TGCGCCAGCAGCTTGGTTGTCGGCAAAGATACGCAGTATTTT,.,TRBJ2-3,.,TRBV5-1
CASSVLWWDTQYF,TGTGCCAGCAGTGTATTGTGGTGGGATACGCAGTATTTT,.,TRBJ2-3,.,TRBV2
CASSLGGLLTDYNEQFF,TGTGCCAGCAGCTTGGGCGGTTTACTGACGGACTACAATGAGCAGTTCTTC,.,TRBJ2-1,.,TRBV5-4
CASSLSGGNTEAFF,TGCGCCAGCAGCTTGTCCGGGGGCAACACTGAAGCTTTCTTT,.,TRBJ1-1,.,TRBV5-1
CASSLRAGNSPLHF,TGTGCCAGCAGCTTGAGGGCAGGCAATTCACCCCTCCACTTT,.,TRBJ1-6,.,TRBV5-6
CASSTTGSPLHF,TGTGCCAGCAGTACCACGGGCTCACCCCTCCACTTT,.,TRBJ1-6,.,TRBV5-6
CSVAGSRNQPQHF,TGCAGCGTTGCAGGGTCCCGTAATCAGCCCCAGCATTTT,.,TRBJ1-5,.,TRBV29-1
CASSLVGGTGTTEAFF,TGCGCCAGCAGCTTGGTGGGTGGGACAGGGACGACTGAAGCTTTCTTT,medium-sized,TRBJ1-1,TRBD1,TRBV5-1
CASSDRGGGTGELFF,TGTGCCAGCAGTGACAGGGGGGGCGGCACCGGGGAGCTGTTTTTT,.,TRBJ2-2,.,TRBV2
CATSRDPPTVHSNQPQHF,TGTGCCACCAGCAGAGACCCCCCCACAGTCCATAGCAATCAGCCCCAGCATTTT,once,TRBJ1-5,.,TRBV15
CASSLPGDTYGYTF,TGTGCCAGCAGCTTGCCAGGGGACACCTATGGCTACACCTTC,.,TRBJ1-2,.,TRBV5-6
CASKTDLYEQYF,TGTGCCAGCAAAACGGACCTCTACGAGCAGTACTTC,once,TRBJ2-7,.,TRBV6-1
CATSRGRSYEQYF,TGTGCCACCAGCCGTGGCAGATCCTACGAGCAGTACTTC,once,TRBJ2-7,.,TRBV15
CASSAISGRTNYGYTF,TGTGCCAGCAGCGCAATTTCGGGACGGACTAACTATGGCTACACCTTC,.,TRBJ1-2,.,TRBV5-6
CASSLGDRDLREQYF,TGCGCCAGCAGCTTGGGGGACAGGGACCTACGTGAGCAGTACTTC,.,TRBJ2-7,TRBD1,TRBV5-1
CASSLGDYGGVGYTF,TGTGCCAGCAGCTTAGGCGATTACGGTGGGGTTGGCTACACCTTC,.,TRBJ1-2,.,TRBV7-9
CASSQAAIGFTDTQYF,TGTGCCAGCAGCCAAGCCGCGATAGGGTTTACAGATACGCAGTATTTT,.,TRBJ2-3,.,TRBV4-2
CASNPGGHTGELFF,TGTGCCAGTAACCCAGGGGGCCACACCGGGGAGCTGTTTTTT,few,TRBJ2-2,TRBD1,TRBV19
CASSVGGSLVSSGANVLTF,TGTGCCAGCAGCGTAGGTGGGTCGCTCGTTAGCTCTGGGGCCAACGTCCTGACTTTC,.,TRBJ2-6,.,TRBV9
CASSLESIRSGQYF,TGTGCCAGCAGCTTAGAGTCAATTCGTTCCGGGCAGTACTTC,few,TRBJ2-7,.,TRBV7-8
CASSLPSGGAVGEQFF,TGCGCCAGCAGCTTGCCTTCCGGGGGGGCGGTTGGTGAGCAGTTCTTC,.,TRBJ2-1,TRBD2,TRBV5-1
CASSLVRDRGHEQYF,TGTGCCAGCAGCTTAGTAAGGGACAGGGGTCACGAGCAGTACTTC,.,TRBJ2-7,TRBD1,TRBV7-6
CASSPRRTGGTDTQYF,TGTGCCAGCTCACCACGCAGGACAGGGGGCACAGATACGCAGTATTTT,.,TRBJ2-3,TRBD1,TRBV18
CASSLISRQQETQYF,TGTGCCAGCAGTTTAATCTCCAGGCAACAAGAGACCCAGTACTTC,.,TRBJ2-5,.,TRBV28
CATQYSPSTIYF,TGTGCCACCCAATACAGCCCCAGCACCATATATTTT,.,TRBJ1-3,.,TRBV28
CASSLEPGNGYTF,TGTGCCAGCAGCTTAGAACCAGGGAATGGCTACACCTTC,.,TRBJ1-2,.,TRBV11-2
CASSQEFPGLGKGAKNIQYF,TGCGCCAGCAGCCAAGAGTTCCCGGGGCTGGGGAAAGGGGCCAAAAACATTCAGTACTTC,.,TRBJ2-4,.,TRBV4-3
CASSLATDEAFF,TGTGCCAGCAGCTTAGCGACAGATGAAGCTTTCTTT,once,TRBJ1-1,.,TRBV7-9
CASSLSGSGNIQYF,TGTGCCAGCAGTTTATCGGGATCGGGAAACATTCAGTACTTC,.,TRBJ2-4,.,TRBV27
CASSQDDRAQPQHF,TGTGCCAGCAGCCAAGATGACAGGGCTCAGCCCCAGCATTTT,once,TRBJ1-5,TRBD1,TRBV4-2
CASSLRLGQIYEQYF,TGTGCCAGCAGTTTAAGGTTAGGGCAGATCTACGAGCAGTACTTC,.,TRBJ2-7,.,TRBV27
CASSLARAYEQYF,TGTGCCAGCAGCTTAGCCCGGGCCTACGAGCAGTACTTC,.,TRBJ2-7,.,TRBV7-2
CSARMGNTIYF,TGCAGTGCTAGAATGGGAAACACCATATATTTT,.,TRBJ1-3,.,TRBV20-1
CASSIGQGLYETQYF,TGTGCCAGCAGCATCGGACAGGGCCTATACGAGACCCAGTACTTC,.,TRBJ2-5,TRBD1,TRBV5-4
CASIASGGHEQYF,TGTGCCAGCATCGCTAGCGGGGGCCACGAGCAGTACTTC,.,TRBJ2-7,TRBD2,TRBV6-1
CASSRAARVAAKNIQYF,TGCGCCAGCAGCCGCGCTGCCAGGGTGGCGGCCAAAAACATTCAGTACTTC,once,TRBJ2-4,.,TRBV23-1
CASSRSGSEKLFF,TGTGCCAGCTCACGGTCCGGGAGTGAAAAACTGTTTTTT,.,TRBJ1-4,.,TRBV18
CASSPGQSNTIYF,TGTGCCAGCAGCCCGGGACAGTCGAACACCATATATTTT,.,TRBJ1-3,TRBD1,TRBV7-2
CASSLGGLSTDTQYF,TGTGCCAGCAGCTTAGGTGGACTGAGCACAGATACGCAGTATTTT,.,TRBJ2-3,.,TRBV11-3
CASSMGTGGNQPQHF,TGTGCCAGTAGTATGGGGACAGGGGGCAATCAGCCCCAGCATTTT,.,TRBJ1-5,TRBD1,TRBV19
CASSSNTQGRGGYTF,TGTGCCAGCAGCTCCAACACACAGGGAAGGGGTGGCTACACCTTC,.,TRBJ1-2,.,TRBV5-4
CASSESAGPGNTIYF,TGTGCCAGCAGTGAATCGGCAGGGCCTGGAAACACCATATATTTT,.,TRBJ1-3,.,TRBV6-1
CASRGGGFYEQYF,TGTGCCTCCCGGGGCGGGGGCTTTTACGAGCAGTACTTC,.,TRBJ2-7,.,TRBV6-1
CASSVIIGVTEAFF,TGTGCCAGCAGCGTTATAATTGGGGTCACTGAAGCTTTCTTT,many,TRBJ1-1,.,TRBV9
CASRGQGGGYTF,TGTGCCAGCAGAGGACAGGGTGGGGGCTACACCTTC,.,TRBJ1-2,TRBD1,TRBV6-6
CASSPGTGGDQPQHF,TGCGCCAGCAGCCCGGGGACAGGGGGGGATCAGCCCCAGCATTTT,.,TRBJ1-5,TRBD1,TRBV5-1
CASSYSRGQGNSPLHF,TGTGCCAGCAGTTACTCGAGGGGACAGGGTAATTCACCCCTCCACTTT,once,TRBJ1-6,TRBD1,TRBV6-5
CASSIWSRGQGGYTF,TGTGCCAGTAGTATTTGGAGCAGGGGGCAAGGTGGCTACACCTTC,.,TRBJ1-2,TRBD1,TRBV19
CASRPLPRNGYTF,TGTGCTAGCAGGCCACTACCCAGAAATGGCTACACCTTC,.,TRBJ1-2,.,TRBV7-7
CASSASTGSGYTF,TGTGCCAGCAGTGCCTCCACAGGGAGTGGCTACACCTTC,.,TRBJ1-2,.,TRBV6-4
CASSLGSGTSASTDTQYF,TGTGCCAGCAGCTTAGGAAGCGGGACGTCGGCTAGCACAGATACGCAGTATTTT,.,TRBJ2-3,TRBD2,TRBV7-9
CASSRSHSGANVLTF,TGTGCCAGCAGTAGAAGCCACTCTGGGGCCAACGTCCTGACTTTC,.,TRBJ2-6,.,TRBV2
CASSVDGGGEKLFF,TGTGCCAGCAGTGTCGACGGAGGAGGCGAAAAACTGTTTTTT,.,TRBJ1-4,.,TRBV2
CASSTPYTEAFF,TGTGCCAGTAGTACCCCTTACACTGAAGCTTTCTTT,.,TRBJ1-1,.,TRBV19
CASGVSQSGDTQYF,TGTGCCAGCGGAGTTAGTCAGTCCGGGGATACGCAGTATTTT,once,TRBJ2-3,.,TRBV28
CASSPWDAETQYF,TGTGCCAGCAGCCCCTGGGACGCGGAGACCCAGTACTTC,.,TRBJ2-5,.,TRBV7-9
CASSFWVQGSPLHF,TGTGCCAGCAGTTTTTGGGTTCAGGGTTCACCCCTCCACTTT,.,TRBJ1-6,.,TRBV27
CASSSGQRGDTQYF,TGTGCCAGCAGCTCGGGCCAACGAGGGGATACGCAGTATTTT,.,TRBJ2-3,.,TRBV7-3